The 3 T cell receptor beta chains below come from one sample, sequenced in a study of blood T cell repertoires in COVID-19. The repertoire was sequenced with immunoSEQ multiplex PCR; TCRdb's copy has only in-frame clones and lacks some. The top ten hold roughly 18% of the sample, which has under 85,000 clones, less than 90% seen once. The sequencing input was peripheral blood. These receptors all stem from a man at least 80 years old in a cohort sampled during active COVID-19.

This chain links TRBV6-2 or TRBV6-3 with TRBJ1-1, with TRBD1 identical over 7 bases. This CDR3 comprises 13 residues. Trimming cost V 5 bases and J 6 bases; bases outside gene matches: 6. Germline V CDR1 and CDR2: MNHEY, SVGEGT. CDR3 DNA sequence: TGTGCCAGCAGTACCCCCGGGACAGCTGAAGCTTTCTTT. Protein sequence: CASSTPGTAEAFF.

The chain joins TRBV6-1 to TRBJ1-5; D unclear. CDR3 length: 13 residues. Trimming took 2 bases from V and 5 from J, leaving 7 bases between them. Germline V lookup: CDR1 MNHNS, CDR2 SASEGT. The CDR3 is CASSEQRHQPQHF. The CDR3, as DNA: TGTGCCAGCAGTGAACAGAGGCATCAGCCCCAGCATTTT.

This chain links TRBV6-1 with TRBJ2-7, with D tentatively TRBD2 (5 bases). The germline V gene has CDR1 MNHNS and CDR2 SASEGT. This CDR3 region has 15 residues. V gave up 3 bases and J gave up 1 base, with 13 bases separating them. CDR3 amino acids: CASSEGRGISYEQYF. The CDR3 nucleotides are TGTGCCAGCAGTGAGGGTCGAGGGATTTCCTACGAGCAGTACTTC.